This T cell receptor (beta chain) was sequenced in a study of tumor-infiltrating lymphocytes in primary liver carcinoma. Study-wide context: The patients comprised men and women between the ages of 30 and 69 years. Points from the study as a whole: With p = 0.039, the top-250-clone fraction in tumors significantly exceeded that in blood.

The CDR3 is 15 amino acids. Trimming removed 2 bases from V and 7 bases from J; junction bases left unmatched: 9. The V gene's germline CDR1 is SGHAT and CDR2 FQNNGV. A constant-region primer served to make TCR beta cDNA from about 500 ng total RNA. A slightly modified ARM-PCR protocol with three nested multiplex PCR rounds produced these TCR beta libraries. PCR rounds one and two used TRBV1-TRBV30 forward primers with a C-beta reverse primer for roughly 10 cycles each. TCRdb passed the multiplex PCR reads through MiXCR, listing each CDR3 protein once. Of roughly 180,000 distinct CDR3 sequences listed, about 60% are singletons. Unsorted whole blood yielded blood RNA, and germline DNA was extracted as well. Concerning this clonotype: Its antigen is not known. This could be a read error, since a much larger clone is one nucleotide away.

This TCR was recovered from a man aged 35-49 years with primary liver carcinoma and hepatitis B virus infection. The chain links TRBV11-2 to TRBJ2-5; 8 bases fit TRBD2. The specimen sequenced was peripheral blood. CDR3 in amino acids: CASSLMRGEIGTQYF. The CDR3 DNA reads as TGTGCCAGCAGCTTAATGCGGGGGGAGATAGGGACCCAGTACTTC. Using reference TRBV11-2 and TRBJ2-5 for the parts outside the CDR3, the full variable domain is EAGVAQSPRYKIIEKRQSVAFWCNPISGHATLYWYQQILGQGPKLLIQFQNNGVVDDSQLPKDRFSAERLKGVDSTLKIQPAKLEDSAVYLCASSLMRGEIGTQYFGPGTRLLVL.